This TCR beta chain comes out of a study of post-analysis software for immune sequencing data. Study results and caveats: When patients were compared with controls, a handful of TRBV segments were more frequent, TRBV5-6, TRBV5-1 and TRBV20-1 among them.

Trimming stripped 6 bases from V and 6 bases from J, with 15 bases between. This CDR3 comprises 14 residues. This clonotype was observed a handful of times. What it binds is unknown. Unique molecular identifiers were carried by the TCR beta cDNA libraries. TCRdb reprocessed the PCR reads with MiXCR, giving one entry per CDR3 protein. Of hundreds of thousands of distinct CDR3 sequences in the sample, roughly 45% are singletons; the top ten hold over 10%. Sample: blood. The chain couples TRBV12-3 or TRBV12-4 to TRBJ2-1; the D gene is possibly TRBD2 (6 bases). The sequence derives from a girl under 18 with multiple sclerosis. The CDR3 DNA follows: TGTGCCAGCAGCATTAGCGGAGGTATCAATGAGCAGTTCTTC. Translation gives CASSISGGINEQFF.